The source of this T cell receptor (beta chain) is a study of long-term antiretroviral therapy in people with HIV. Study outcomes and limitations: Repertoires looked antigen-experienced, with only a slight naive shift after ART. Blood obtained between about 2004 and 2018 may reflect older ART regimens. Regardless of time point, clones expanded before ART dominated the repertoire.

At survey level, the immunoSEQ assay was run in its v3.0 version. Clones were read by immunoSEQ multiplex PCR, and TCRdb kept only the in-frame ones, dropping some. The data show about 20,000 clones, with roughly 84% seen just once and roughly 10% held by the top ten. As regards this clone: What it binds is not known.

Germline V lookup: CDR1 SGDLS, CDR2 YYNGEE. The CDR3 covers 15 residues. V dropped 4 bases and J dropped 0 bases, with 11 bases sitting between them. This sequence was found in a man aged 40-49 years with HIV. The chain is built from TRBV9 and TRBJ2-1; D is possibly TRBD1 (6 bases). The sample consisted of unsorted PBMCs, taken roughly 2.3 years after starting antiretroviral therapy. The CDR3 is CASSPQGNSYNEQFF. The CDR3 DNA reads as TGTGCCAGCAGCCCCCAGGGGAACTCCTACAATGAGCAGTTCTTC.